This T cell receptor (beta chain) was captured by sequencing in a study of OX40 agonist ivuxolimab in advanced cancers. Study at large: Subjects had a mean age of roughly 60 years, with a range of about 23 to 79; just over 80% were male.

Study conclusions and caveats: CD8+ T cells (on average) carried more expanded clones than CD4+ T cells.

Using immunoSEQ multiplex PCR, the repertoire was profiled, and TCRdb retains in-frame clones only, with some absent. The repertoire includes under 60,000 clones, 90% to 95% of them detected once, and less than 15% sits in the top ten. In the case of this clone: The antigen is undetermined.

The CDR3 has 14 residues. Germline V lookup: CDR1 SQVTM, CDR2 ANQGSEA. Trimming removed 6 bases at V and 2 bases at J, with 14 bases between. The sequencing used CD4+ or CD8+ T cells sorted from blood, collected in a trial of the OX40 agonist ivuxolimab. V usage is TRBV29-1 and J usage is TRBJ1-3; D unclear. This clonotype was sampled from an adult with an advanced solid tumor such as melanoma, head and neck, liver or kidney cancer. CDR3 DNA: TGCAGCGTATCCGAGTGGGGTGCTGGAAACACCATATATTTT. This gives the protein CSVSEWGAGNTIYF.